The rows below give T cell receptor beta chains drawn from one sample of a study of cytomegalovirus exposure and HLA in healthy donors. Sequencing was performed with immunoSEQ multiplex PCR; in TCRdb, only in-frame clones are kept and a portion is missing. The sample has tens of thousands of clones, 75% to 85% seen once. The sample consisted of PBMCs. Receptors originate from a man aged 45-60 years in good health and CMV-seropositive. CDR3s include the opening cysteine and the closing phenylalanine or tryptophan. D genes are given only for firm matches.

d_gene,j_gene,v_gene,CDR3aa
.,TRBJ1-1,TRBV19,CASTPVLNPGPEAFF
.,TRBJ2-7,TRBV27,CASSPRGSYEQYF
TRBD1,TRBJ1-5,TRBV27,CASSTFGQGWQPQHF
TRBD1,TRBJ1-1,TRBV11-3,CASSPPLGGTGAFF
.,TRBJ2-7,TRBV2,CASSVGLGLSEQYF
.,TRBJ2-5,TRBV5-1,CASSSGAGQETQYF
TRBD1,TRBJ2-7,TRBV30,CASSTGVTYEQYF
.,TRBJ2-7,TRBV15,CATSRDRMGLNYEQYF
.,TRBJ1-1,TRBV5-1,CASSSTPGTEAFF
.,TRBJ2-3,TRBV5-1,CASSQGLSTDTQYF
TRBD2,TRBJ2-5,TRBV7-9,CSSSLAGLSKETQYF
TRBD1,TRBJ1-1,TRBV2,CASRYLRTGKTEAFF
.,TRBJ2-6,TRBV9,CASSRQSGANVLTF
TRBD2,TRBJ2-5,TRBV9,CASSTSGAETQYF
.,TRBJ1-5,TRBV7-9,CASSLEGGGQPQHF
.,TRBJ2-1,TRBV6-1,CASSEAHNSYNEQFF
TRBD2,TRBJ2-3,TRBV7-3,CASSLSTSGSRSDTQYF
.,TRBJ2-5,TRBV14,CASSQEISRTQYF
TRBD2,TRBJ2-7,TRBV7-6,CASSFGGVSGTPYEQYF
.,TRBJ1-3,TRBV7-9,CASSPTHTQGGNTIYF
TRBD2,TRBJ2-1,TRBV2,CASEREGLHEQFF
TRBD1,TRBJ1-2,TRBV5-8,CASSWGQGWDYGYTF
.,TRBJ2-7,TRBV9,CASSPRLSYEQYF
.,TRBJ1-5,TRBV6-4,CASLFNRDSSNQPQHF
TRBD2,TRBJ2-3,TRBV6-1,CASLGTSGRSDTQYF